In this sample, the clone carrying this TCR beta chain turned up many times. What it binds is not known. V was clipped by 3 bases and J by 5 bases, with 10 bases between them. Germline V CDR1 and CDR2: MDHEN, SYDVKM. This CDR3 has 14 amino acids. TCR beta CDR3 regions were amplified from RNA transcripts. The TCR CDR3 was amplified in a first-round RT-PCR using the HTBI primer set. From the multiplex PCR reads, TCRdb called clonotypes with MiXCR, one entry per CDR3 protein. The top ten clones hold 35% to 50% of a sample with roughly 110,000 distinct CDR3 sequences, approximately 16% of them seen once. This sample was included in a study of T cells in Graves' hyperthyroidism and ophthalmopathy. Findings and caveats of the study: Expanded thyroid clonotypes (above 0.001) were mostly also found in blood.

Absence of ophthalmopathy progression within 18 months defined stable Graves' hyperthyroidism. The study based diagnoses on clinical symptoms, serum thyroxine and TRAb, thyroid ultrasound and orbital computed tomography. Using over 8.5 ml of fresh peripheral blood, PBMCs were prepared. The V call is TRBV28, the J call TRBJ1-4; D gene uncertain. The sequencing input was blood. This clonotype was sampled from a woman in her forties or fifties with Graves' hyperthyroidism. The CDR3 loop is CASSLVPLNEKLFF. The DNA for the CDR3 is TGTGCCAGCAGTTTGGTCCCCCTAAATGAAAAACTGTTTTTT.